Listed below are T cell receptor beta chains from one sample, sequenced in a study of cytomegalovirus exposure and HLA in healthy donors. Generated by immunoSEQ multiplex PCR, the TCRdb table keeps only in-frame clones and is missing some. The top ten clones hold roughly 2% of a sample with about 220,000 clones, 65% to 75% of them seen once. Specimen: PBMCs. The source of these receptors is a woman aged 25 to 39 in good health and CMV-seronegative. Each CDR3 is given with its conserved first and last residue. The D gene is left open where the match is weak. Only some rows state a clone size, as once, few, many or a class for expanded clones.

TGCGCCAGCAGCTTACTAGCGGGAGGGTTCGCGAACACCGGGGAGCTGTTTTTT | CASSLLAGGFANTGELFF | TRBD2 | . | TRBJ2-2 | TRBV5-1
TGTGCCAGCAGCCTCGGGACAGGGGTCGGCTATGGCTACACCTTC | CASSLGTGVGYGYTF | TRBD1 | . | TRBJ1-2 | TRBV13
TGTGCCAGCAGCTTAAGGTCGACAGGGGGGAAGGGCGAGCAGTACTTC | CASSLRSTGGKGEQYF | TRBD1 | . | TRBJ2-7 | TRBV11-2
TGTGCCAGCAGCTACGGACTGGTGAGCTCTGGAAACACCATATATTTT | CASSYGLVSSGNTIYF | . | few | TRBJ1-3 | TRBV11-2
TGTGCCAGCAGCCTGGCGGGAGGGGCGACAGATACGCAGTATTTT | CASSLAGGATDTQYF | TRBD2 | . | TRBJ2-3 | TRBV11-2
TGTGCCTGGAGTCAACCCCATGGAGATGGAAACGCCATATATTTT | CAWSQPHGDGNAIYF | . | . | TRBJ1-3 | TRBV30
TGTGCCAGCAGCTTAGCGGGCAGATTAAACACCATATATTTT | CASSLAGRLNTIYF | . | . | TRBJ1-3 | TRBV7-8
TGTGCCAGCTCTCCGGACAGTAGTACTGAAGCTTTCTTT | CASSPDSSTEAFF | . | once | TRBJ1-1 | TRBV18
TGCGCCAGCAGCCCGTGGACACACACAGATACGCAGTATTTT | CASSPWTHTDTQYF | . | . | TRBJ2-3 | TRBV4-1
TGTGCCAGCAGCTTATCGGGGCGGGGGCCCGGCTACACCTTC | CASSLSGRGPGYTF | . | . | TRBJ1-2 | TRBV5-6
TGTGCCACGGCAAGGGGCGATGGCTACACCTTC | CATARGDGYTF | . | . | TRBJ1-2 | TRBV6-5
TGTGCCAGTAGACCGACAGTTACACCGAACACTGAAGCTTTCTTT | CASRPTVTPNTEAFF | . | . | TRBJ1-1 | TRBV19
TGTGCCAGCGGCCCTCCACGCGATACGCAGTATTTT | CASGPPRDTQYF | . | . | TRBJ2-3 | TRBV5-4
TGCAGCGTTGTTACGGGCTATGGCTACACCTTC | CSVVTGYGYTF | . | . | TRBJ1-2 | TRBV29-1
TGCGCCAGCAGCTTGGCCGGGTCGATGAACACTGAAGCTTTCTTT | CASSLAGSMNTEAFF | . | . | TRBJ1-1 | TRBV5-1
TGCGCCAGCAGCGAACAAACGAACACTGAAGCTTTCTTT | CASSEQTNTEAFF | . | once | TRBJ1-1 | TRBV5-1
TGTGCCAGCAGACCATCCTTAGTGCCAGATACGCAGTATTTT | CASRPSLVPDTQYF | . | . | TRBJ2-3 | TRBV6-6
TGTGCCAGCAGCTTAGGGGGACAGGGGACAGATACGCAGTATTTT | CASSLGGQGTDTQYF | TRBD1 | . | TRBJ2-3 | TRBV7-9
TGTGCCAGCAGCTTAACATCAGGGAACAATGAGCAGTTCTTC | CASSLTSGNNEQFF | . | . | TRBJ2-1 | TRBV7-3
TGTGCCAGCAGTGATGCGGGAAGTTCGGATACGCAGTATTTT | CASSDAGSSDTQYF | . | . | TRBJ2-3 | TRBV2
TGTGCCAGCAGCCAAGCCAGGGTTAACACCGGGGAGCTGTTTTTT | CASSQARVNTGELFF | . | . | TRBJ2-2 | TRBV4-2
TGTGCCACCAGCAGAGACAGGGAGGGAACTGAAGCTTTCTTT | CATSRDREGTEAFF | . | few | TRBJ1-1 | TRBV15
TGTGCCAGCAGTTACGGTGGCAGGGGGCATGGCTACACCTTC | CASSYGGRGHGYTF | TRBD1 | . | TRBJ1-2 | TRBV6-5
TGCAGCGTTGCTGGAGGGTCTGGAAACACCATATATTTT | CSVAGGSGNTIYF | . | . | TRBJ1-3 | TRBV29-1
TGTGCCAGCAGCGGACCCACAGGGAACACTGAAGCTTTCTTT | CASSGPTGNTEAFF | . | . | TRBJ1-1 | TRBV9
TGTGCCAGCAGCCACGGGACAGCTGCTAATGAAAAACTGTTTTTT | CASSHGTAANEKLFF | TRBD1 | once | TRBJ1-4 | TRBV11-3